This record looks at one T cell receptor beta chain sequence and its context. Antigen unknown. These data originate in a study of memory CD4+ T cells and cytomegalovirus serostatus. At the level of the study: Of the healthy Belgian adults, nine or ten were CMV seropositive and 20 to 30 seronegative.

The sort gate was single viable CD3+CD4+CD8-CD45RO+ cells for memory CD4+ T cells. After thawing, CD4+ T cells were positively selected. The repertoire was sequenced with immunoSEQ multiplex PCR; TCRdb's copy has only in-frame clones and lacks some. Of about 41,000 clones listed, about 85% are singletons. Trimming cost V 2 bases and J 1 base, with 11 bases left between them. This CDR3 is 15 amino acids long. Germline V gene data show CDR1 as MNHNY and CDR2 as SVGAGI (reference sequence). The study's findings and limits: CMV serostatus prediction reached median AUC around 0.95, or 0.9 with US-trained model.

Sequenced: memory CD4+ T cells from blood. The origin of this receptor is an adult in good health and CMV-seronegative. The rearrangement joins TRBV6-6 to TRBJ1-2; D possibly corresponds to TRBD1 (6 bases). The CDR3 loop reads CASSYPDSINYGYTF. In nucleotides, the CDR3 is TGTGCCAGCAGTTACCCGGACAGTATTAACTATGGCTACACCTTC.